These 15 T cell receptor beta chains were all obtained from the same sample, sequenced in a study of CD8 T cells in ankylosing spondylitis (dated by TCRdb to about 2017). On the study overall, not on this receptor specifically: Blood from ankylosing spondylitis patients appeared to be characterized by a TCR beta motif composed of about eight highly homologous amino acid variants.

Library method: 5' RACE. The instrument given in TCRdb is Illumina HiSeq 2500. TCRdb applied fastp at Q25 and MiXCR to the public reads, then kept only in-frame beta chains. Rows are unified per CDR3 protein, each entry keeping the most common DNA and genes. In this sample the table shows approximately 540,000 distinct CDR3 sequences, about 13% of which occur a single time. The biggest ten clones account for nearly 7% of the sample. For these TCRs, the target antigens are not known. The sample taken for sequencing was blood, either unsorted or a sorted T cell fraction (not recorded which). These receptors all stem from a male donor with ankylosing spondylitis.

The chain links TRBV12-3 or TRBV12-4 to TRBJ1-2; weak D call: TRBD1 (5 bases). V lost 4 bases, J lost 7 bases, and 16 bases lay in between. This CDR3 has 14 residues. CDR3 bases: TGTGCCAGCAGTTGGGGGATAGAGGGTGGTGGCTACACCTTC. Translating it yields CASSWGIEGGGYTF.

The rearrangement links TRBV10-3 to TRBJ1-1; the D is unclear. This CDR3 region has 14 residues. Germline values: CDR1 ENHRY, CDR2 SYGVKD. The ends were cut back, 3 bases at V and 0 bases at J, with 8 bases in the middle. The CDR3 reads CAISDEALNTEAFF. In DNA form, the CDR3 reads TGTGCCATCAGTGACGAGGCCTTGAACACTGAAGCTTTCTTT.

This clonotype was counted only a few times. The chain employs TRBV5-1 and TRBJ2-7, with D possibly matching TRBD2 (5 bases). This CDR3 spans 15 amino acids. The germline CDR1 and CDR2 sequences are SGHRS and YFSETQ. V gave up 4 bases and J gave up 0 bases, with 14 bases separating them. CDR3 bases: TGCGCCAGCAGCCCCAACTCGGGGAGCTCCTACGAGCAGTACGTC. It specifies CASSPNSGSSYEQYV.

This clonotype was detected a few times. This chain uses TRBV12-3 or TRBV12-4 with TRBJ2-1, with 10 bases identical to TRBD2. The CDR3 is made up of 12 amino acids. The V gene end was trimmed by 6 bases and the J gene end by 15 bases; junction bases not matched to a gene: 8. The CDR3 region is CASSISGRAPFF. The DNA of the CDR3 is TGTGCCAGCAGCATAAGCGGGAGGGCCCCGTTCTTC.

The gene calls are TRBV20-1 and TRBJ1-1; D possibly corresponds to TRBD1 (5 bases). The CDR3 spans 13 residues. The V gene's germline CDR1 is DFQATT and CDR2 SNEGSKA (reference sequence). Trimming removed 3 bases from V and 5 bases from J, with 13 bases in between. CDR3 sequence: CSASRGVGTEAFF. CDR3 sequence (DNA): TGCAGTGCTAGTCGGGGGGTTGGGACTGAAGCTTTCTTT.

This clonotype occurred a few times. The chain recombines TRBV20-1 with TRBJ1-3; perhaps TRBD1 as D (6 bases). Germline-derived CDR1 and CDR2 are DFQATT and SNEGSKA (reference sequence). Between the trimmed V and J ends, which lost 5 bases and 4 bases, there was a span of 9 bases. The CDR3 is 12 residues long. The CDR3 protein is CSASGEGNTIYF. The DNA of the CDR3 is TGCAGTGCTTCAGGGGAAGGAAACACCATATATTTT.

This clonotype was recorded at least ten times. The chain employs TRBV27 and TRBJ2-1; perhaps TRBD2 as D (6 bases). Germline V gene sequence: CDR1 MNHEY, CDR2 SMNVEV (reference sequence). This CDR3 spans 14 amino acids. Trimming stripped 2 bases from V and 9 bases from J, with 14 bases between. The CDR3 region is CASSLTGEFSEQFF. The CDR3 DNA is TGTGCCAGCAGTTTAACGGGAGAGTTCAGTGAGCAGTTCTTC.

This clonotype showed up just a few times. The rearrangement links TRBV4-2 to TRBJ2-1; 11 bases agree with TRBD2. Germline loops: CDR1 LGHNA, CDR2 YNFKEQ. This CDR3 has 18 residues. V was clipped by 1 base and J by 0 bases; unmatched bases: 5. The chain's CDR3 is CASSQAGTSGTSYNEQFF. In DNA, the CDR3 is TGTGCCAGCAGCCAAGCGGGGACTAGCGGTACCTCCTACAATGAGCAGTTCTTC.

This clonotype came up many times. The V call is TRBV20-1, the J call TRBJ2-7, with unresolved D. Germline lookup yields CDR1 DFQATT and CDR2 SNEGSKA (reference sequence). This CDR3 has 13 amino acids. V dropped 6 bases and J dropped 0 bases, with 12 bases sitting between them. The CDR3 DNA is TGCAGTGCCGTAAGTCCTAGCTCCTACGAGCAGTACGTC. Its protein is CSAVSPSSYEQYV.

There are a few counts of this clonotype. This chain joins TRBV5-1 and TRBJ2-1, with D possibly called TRBD1 or TRBD2 (5 bases each). The V gene's germline CDR1 is SGHRS and CDR2 YFSETQ. V lost 2 bases and J 15 bases, leaving 18 bases between the germline ends. CDR3 size: 13 residues. CDR3 region: CASSFGAGEGLFF. CDR3 DNA sequence: TGCGCCAGCAGCTTTGGGGCGGGTGAAGGTCTGTTCTTC. The variable domain in full, with the rest retrieved from reference TRBV5-1 and TRBJ2-1, is KAGVTQTPRYLIKTRGQQVTLSCSPISGHRSVSWYQQTPGQGLQFLFEYFSETQRNKGNFPGRFSGRQFSNSRSEMNVSTLELGDSALYLCASSFGAGEGLFFGPGTRLTVL.

This clonotype was observed at least ten times. The chain couples TRBV10-3 to TRBJ1-4; a possible D gene is TRBD1 (5 bases). Germline V gene data show CDR1 as ENHRY and CDR2 as SYGVKD. V lost 0 bases and J lost 8, with 7 bases in between. The CDR3 sequence is 13 residues long. The CDR3 region has the DNA TGTGCCATCAGTGAGTCAAGGGGAGAAAAACTGTTTTTT. Protein sequence: CAISESRGEKLFF.

The chain employs TRBV4-1 and TRBJ1-5, with 10 bases identical to TRBD1. CDR3 length: 15 amino acids. Germline V gene sequence: CDR1 MGHRA, CDR2 YSYEKL. V trimming: 3 bases; J trimming: 7 bases; junction bases outside the gene matches: 6. CDR3 region: CASSQTGGAQQPQHF. In DNA, the CDR3 is TGCGCCAGCAGCCAGACAGGGGGCGCACAGCAGCCCCAGCATTTT.

CDR3 in DNA: TGCGCCAGCAGCTACGACAGGGGTGAATCACCCCTCCACTTT. Translating it yields CASSYDRGESPLHF. This chain connects TRBV5-1 to TRBJ1-6; 8 bases match TRBD1. V was clipped by 3 bases and J by 10 bases; unmatched bases: 6. Germline V gene sequence: CDR1 SGHRS, CDR2 YFSETQ. The length of the CDR3 is 14 residues. The full variable domain, its missing parts supplied by reference TRBV5-1 and TRBJ1-6, is KAGVTQTPRYLIKTRGQQVTLSCSPISGHRSVSWYQQTPGQGLQFLFEYFSETQRNKGNFPGRFSGRQFSNSRSEMNVSTLELGDSALYLCASSYDRGESPLHFGNGTRLTVT.

The chain recombines TRBV18 with TRBJ1-1; D not certain. The germline gives CDR1 KGHSH, CDR2 LQKENI. The V and J ends lost 0 bases and 1 base respectively, with 18 bases between them. The CDR3 is 18 residues long. This CDR3 is CASSPPTYTGSTNTEAFF. The CDR3 nucleotides are TGTGCCAGCTCACCACCGACTTATACGGGATCGACGAACACTGAAGCTTTCTTT.

This clonotype showed up just a few times. The chain uses TRBV5-1 and TRBJ2-1; 7 bases are shared with TRBD2. Trimming removed 0 bases from V and 8 bases from J; junction bases left unmatched: 5. Looked up from germline, CDR1 is SGHRS and CDR2 is YFSETQ. There are 14 residues in the CDR3. CDR3 coding DNA: TGCGCCAGCAGCTTGGTGGCGGGAGAAGATGAGCAGTTCTTC. Translation gives CASSLVAGEDEQFF.